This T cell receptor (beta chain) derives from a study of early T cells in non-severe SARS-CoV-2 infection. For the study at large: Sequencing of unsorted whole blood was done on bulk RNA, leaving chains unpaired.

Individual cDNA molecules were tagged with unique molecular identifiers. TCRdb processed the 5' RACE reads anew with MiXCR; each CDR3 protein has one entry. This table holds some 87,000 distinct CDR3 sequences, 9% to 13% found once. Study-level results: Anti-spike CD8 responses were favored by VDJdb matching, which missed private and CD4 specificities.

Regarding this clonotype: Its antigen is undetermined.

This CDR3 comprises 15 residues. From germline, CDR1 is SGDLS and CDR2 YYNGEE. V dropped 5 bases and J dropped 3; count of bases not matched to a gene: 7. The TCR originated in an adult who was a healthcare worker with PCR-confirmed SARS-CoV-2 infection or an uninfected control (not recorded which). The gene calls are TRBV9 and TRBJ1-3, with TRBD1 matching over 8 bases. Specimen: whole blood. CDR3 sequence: CASSPDRGGGNTIYF. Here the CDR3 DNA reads TGTGCCAGCAGTCCCGACAGGGGCGGTGGAAACACCATATATTTT.